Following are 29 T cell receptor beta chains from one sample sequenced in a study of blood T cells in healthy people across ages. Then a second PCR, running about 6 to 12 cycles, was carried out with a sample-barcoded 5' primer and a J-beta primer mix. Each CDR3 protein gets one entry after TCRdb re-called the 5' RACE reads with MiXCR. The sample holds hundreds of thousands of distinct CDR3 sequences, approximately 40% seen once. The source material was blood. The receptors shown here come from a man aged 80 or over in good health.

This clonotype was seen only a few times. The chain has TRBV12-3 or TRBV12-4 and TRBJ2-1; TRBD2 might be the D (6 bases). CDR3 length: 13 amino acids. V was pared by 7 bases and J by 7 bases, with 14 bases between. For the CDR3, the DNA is TGTGCCAGCACCAAACCGGGAGTGAATGAGCAGTTCTTC. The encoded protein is CASTKPGVNEQFF.

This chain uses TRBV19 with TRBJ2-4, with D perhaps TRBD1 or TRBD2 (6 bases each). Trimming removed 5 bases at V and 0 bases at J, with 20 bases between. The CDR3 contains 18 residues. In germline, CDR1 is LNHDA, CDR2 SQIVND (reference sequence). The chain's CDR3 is CASSPGLRGGIAKNIQYF. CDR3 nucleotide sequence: TGTGCCAGTAGTCCGGGACTGAGAGGGGGTATAGCCAAAAACATTCAGTACTTC. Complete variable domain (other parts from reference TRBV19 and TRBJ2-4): DGGITQSPKYLFRKEGQNVTLSCEQNLNHDAMYWYRQDPGQGLRLIYYSQIVNDFQKGDIAEGYSVSREKKESFPLTVTSAQKNPTAFYLCASSPGLRGGIAKNIQYFGAGTRLSVL.

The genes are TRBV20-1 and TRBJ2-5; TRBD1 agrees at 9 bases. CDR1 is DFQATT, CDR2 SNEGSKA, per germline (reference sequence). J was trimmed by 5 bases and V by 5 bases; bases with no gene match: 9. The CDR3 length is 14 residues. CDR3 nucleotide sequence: TGCAGTGCTGTGGGACAGGGACTGGCTGAGACCCAGTACTTC. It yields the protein CSAVGQGLAETQYF.

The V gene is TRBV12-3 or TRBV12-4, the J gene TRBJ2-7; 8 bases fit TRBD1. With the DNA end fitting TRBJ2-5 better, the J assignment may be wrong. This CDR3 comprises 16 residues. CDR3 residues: CASRPPQGAPGETQYF. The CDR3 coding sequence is TGTGCCAGCAGACCCCCCCAGGGGGCCCCTGGTGAGACCCAGTACTTC.

CDR3 sequence (DNA): TGTGCCAGCAGCTCGAGGGTTGACTATGGCTACACCTTC. Amino acids: CASSSRVDYGYTF. The chain couples TRBV12-3 or TRBV12-4 to TRBJ1-2; the D is unclear. Trimming removed 6 bases at V and 3 bases at J, with 11 bases between. This CDR3 comprises 13 residues.

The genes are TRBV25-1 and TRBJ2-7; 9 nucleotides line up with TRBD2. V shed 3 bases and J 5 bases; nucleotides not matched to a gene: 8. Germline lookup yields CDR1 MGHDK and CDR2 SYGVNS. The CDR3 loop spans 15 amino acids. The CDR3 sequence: CASSESSGIRHEQYF. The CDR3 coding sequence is TGTGCCAGCAGTGAGTCTAGCGGGATTCGCCACGAGCAGTACTTC.

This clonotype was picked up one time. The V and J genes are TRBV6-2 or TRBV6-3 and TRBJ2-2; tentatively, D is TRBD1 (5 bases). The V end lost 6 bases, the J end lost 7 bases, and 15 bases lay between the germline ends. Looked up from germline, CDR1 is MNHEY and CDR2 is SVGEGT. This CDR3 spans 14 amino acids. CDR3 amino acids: CASRSQVLDGELFF. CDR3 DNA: TGTGCCAGCAGATCACAGGTGTTGGACGGGGAGCTGTTTTTT.

CDR3 region: CSARQGGGLNTEAFF. The CDR3, as DNA: TGCAGTGCTAGACAGGGTGGGGGTTTGAACACTGAAGCTTTCTTT. V is TRBV20-1 and J is TRBJ1-1; possibly TRBD1 for D (5 bases). This CDR3 contains 15 residues. V was shortened by 2 bases and J by 0 bases, with 13 bases between the two germline ends. The V gene's germline CDR1 is DFQATT and CDR2 SNEGSKA (reference sequence).

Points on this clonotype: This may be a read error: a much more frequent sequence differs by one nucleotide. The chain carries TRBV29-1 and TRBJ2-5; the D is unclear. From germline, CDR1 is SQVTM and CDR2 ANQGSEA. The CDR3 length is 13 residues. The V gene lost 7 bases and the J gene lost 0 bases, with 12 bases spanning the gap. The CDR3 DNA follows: TGCAGCGCCAAACTACAGTACCAAGAGACCCAGTACTTC. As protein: CSAKLQYQETQYF.

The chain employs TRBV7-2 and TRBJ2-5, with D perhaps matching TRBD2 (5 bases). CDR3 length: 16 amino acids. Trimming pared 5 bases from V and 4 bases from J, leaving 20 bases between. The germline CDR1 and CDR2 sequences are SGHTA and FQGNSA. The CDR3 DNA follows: TGTGCCAGCAGCCCACCCGGGCCGGGAAACGGAGAGACCCAGTACTTC. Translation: CASSPPGPGNGETQYF. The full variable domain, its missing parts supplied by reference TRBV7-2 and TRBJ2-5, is GAGVSQSPSNKVTEKGKDVELRCDPISGHTALYWYRQSLGQGLEFLIYFQGNSAPDKSGLPSDRFSAERTGGSVSTLTIQRTQQEDSAVYLCASSPPGPGNGETQYFGPGTRLLVL.

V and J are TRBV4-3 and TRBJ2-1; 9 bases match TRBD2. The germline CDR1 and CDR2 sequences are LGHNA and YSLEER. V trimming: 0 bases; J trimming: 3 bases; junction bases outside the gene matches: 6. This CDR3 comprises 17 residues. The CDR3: CASSQDRGTSSYNEQFF. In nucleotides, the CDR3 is TGCGCCAGCAGCCAAGATCGTGGGACTAGCAGCTACAATGAGCAGTTCTTC.

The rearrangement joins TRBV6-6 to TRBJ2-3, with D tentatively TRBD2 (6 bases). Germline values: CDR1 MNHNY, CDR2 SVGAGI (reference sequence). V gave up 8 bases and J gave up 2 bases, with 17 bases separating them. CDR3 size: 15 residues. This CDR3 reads CASCRDWANTDTQYF. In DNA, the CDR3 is TGTGCCAGCTGTAGGGACTGGGCTAACACAGATACGCAGTATTTT.

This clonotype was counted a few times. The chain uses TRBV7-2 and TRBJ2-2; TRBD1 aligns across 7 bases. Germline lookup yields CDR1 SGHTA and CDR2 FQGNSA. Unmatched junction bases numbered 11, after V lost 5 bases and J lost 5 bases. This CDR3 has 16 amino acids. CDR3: CASSPSTGYDTGELFF. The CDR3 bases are TGTGCCAGCAGCCCATCGACAGGGTACGATACCGGGGAGCTGTTTTTT.

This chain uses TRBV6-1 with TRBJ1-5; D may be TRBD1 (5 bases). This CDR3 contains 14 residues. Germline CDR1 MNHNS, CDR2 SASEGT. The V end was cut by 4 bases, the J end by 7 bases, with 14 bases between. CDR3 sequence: CASSVEQGRQPQHF. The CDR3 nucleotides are TGTGCCAGCAGTGTTGAGCAGGGTCGACAGCCCCAGCATTTT.

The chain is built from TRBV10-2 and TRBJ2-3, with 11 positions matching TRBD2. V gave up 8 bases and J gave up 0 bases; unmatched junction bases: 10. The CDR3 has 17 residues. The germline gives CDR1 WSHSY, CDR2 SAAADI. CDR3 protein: CASCGASGGSSTDTQYF. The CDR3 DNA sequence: TGCGCCAGCTGTGGGGCTAGCGGGGGGTCTAGCACAGATACGCAGTATTTT.

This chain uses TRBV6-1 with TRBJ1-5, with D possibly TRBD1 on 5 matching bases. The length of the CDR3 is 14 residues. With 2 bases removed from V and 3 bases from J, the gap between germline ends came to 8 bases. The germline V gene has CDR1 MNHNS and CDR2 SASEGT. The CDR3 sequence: CASSEQGYNQPQHF. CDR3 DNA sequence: TGTGCCAGCAGTGAACAGGGCTACAATCAGCCCCAGCATTTT.

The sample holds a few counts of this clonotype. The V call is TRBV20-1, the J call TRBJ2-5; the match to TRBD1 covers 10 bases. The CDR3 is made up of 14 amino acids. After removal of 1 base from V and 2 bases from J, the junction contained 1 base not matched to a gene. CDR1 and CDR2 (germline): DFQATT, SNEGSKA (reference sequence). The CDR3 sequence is CSARGTGGQETQYF. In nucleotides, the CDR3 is TGCAGTGCTAGAGGGACAGGGGGTCAAGAGACCCAGTACTTC.

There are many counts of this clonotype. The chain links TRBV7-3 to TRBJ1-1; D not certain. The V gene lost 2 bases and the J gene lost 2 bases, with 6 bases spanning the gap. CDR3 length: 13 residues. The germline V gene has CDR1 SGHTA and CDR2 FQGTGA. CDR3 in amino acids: CASSLQRNTEAFF. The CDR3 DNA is TGTGCCAGCAGCTTACAGAGAAACACTGAAGCTTTCTTT.

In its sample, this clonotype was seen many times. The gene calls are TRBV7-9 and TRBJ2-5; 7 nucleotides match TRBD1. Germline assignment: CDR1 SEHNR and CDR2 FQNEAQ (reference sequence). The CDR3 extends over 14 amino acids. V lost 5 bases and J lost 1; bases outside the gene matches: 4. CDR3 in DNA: TGTGCCAGCAGCCCCGGGACAGTCCAAGAGACCCAGTACTTC. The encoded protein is CASSPGTVQETQYF.

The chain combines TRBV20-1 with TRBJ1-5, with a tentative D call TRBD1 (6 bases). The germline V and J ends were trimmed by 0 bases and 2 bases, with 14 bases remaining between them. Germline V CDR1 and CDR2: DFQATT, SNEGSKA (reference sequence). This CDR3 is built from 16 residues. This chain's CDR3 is CSARDGAGAGNQPQHF. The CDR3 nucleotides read TGCAGTGCTAGAGATGGGGCAGGGGCCGGCAATCAGCCCCAGCATTTT.

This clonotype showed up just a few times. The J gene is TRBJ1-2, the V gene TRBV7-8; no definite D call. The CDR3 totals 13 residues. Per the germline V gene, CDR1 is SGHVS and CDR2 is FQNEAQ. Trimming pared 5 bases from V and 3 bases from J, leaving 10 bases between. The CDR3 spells CASSPEAYYGYTF. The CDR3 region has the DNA TGTGCCAGCAGCCCCGAAGCCTACTATGGCTACACCTTC.

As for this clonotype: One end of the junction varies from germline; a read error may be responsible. Written as DNA, the CDR3 is TGTGCCAGTAGTCCTGGGACAGTAAACTACCATGAGCAGTTCTTC. It translates to CASSPGTVNYHEQFF. The chain carries TRBV19 and TRBJ2-1; 7 positions match TRBD1. The CDR3 contains 15 residues. CDR1 LNHDA and CDR2 SQIVND come from the germline V gene (reference sequence).

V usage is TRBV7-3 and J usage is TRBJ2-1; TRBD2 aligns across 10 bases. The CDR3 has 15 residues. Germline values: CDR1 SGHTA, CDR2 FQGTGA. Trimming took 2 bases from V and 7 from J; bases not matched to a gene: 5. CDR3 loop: CASSLGPSGSNEQFF. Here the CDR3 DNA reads TGTGCCAGCAGCTTAGGGCCTAGCGGGAGTAATGAGCAGTTCTTC.

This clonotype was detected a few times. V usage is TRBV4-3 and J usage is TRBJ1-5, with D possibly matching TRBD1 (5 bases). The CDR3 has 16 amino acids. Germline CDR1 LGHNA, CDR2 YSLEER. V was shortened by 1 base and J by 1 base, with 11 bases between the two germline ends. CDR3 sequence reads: CASSQVTGGSNQPQHF. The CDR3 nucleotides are TGCGCCAGCAGCCAAGTGACGGGGGGGAGCAATCAGCCCCAGCATTTT.

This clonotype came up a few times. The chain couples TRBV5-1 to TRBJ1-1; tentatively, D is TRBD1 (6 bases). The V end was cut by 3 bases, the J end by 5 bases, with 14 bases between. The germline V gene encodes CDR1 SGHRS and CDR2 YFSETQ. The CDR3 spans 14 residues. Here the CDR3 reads CASSSPDRSTEAFF. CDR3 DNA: TGCGCCAGCAGCTCCCCTGACAGGTCGACTGAAGCTTTCTTT.

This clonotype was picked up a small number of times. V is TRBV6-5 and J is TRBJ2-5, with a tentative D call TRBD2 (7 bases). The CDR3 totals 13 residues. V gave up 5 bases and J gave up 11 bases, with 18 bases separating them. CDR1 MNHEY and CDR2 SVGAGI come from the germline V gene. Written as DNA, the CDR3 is TGTGCCAGCAGTCAGGGGAGGGTAACAGAGCAGTACTTC. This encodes CASSQGRVTEQYF.

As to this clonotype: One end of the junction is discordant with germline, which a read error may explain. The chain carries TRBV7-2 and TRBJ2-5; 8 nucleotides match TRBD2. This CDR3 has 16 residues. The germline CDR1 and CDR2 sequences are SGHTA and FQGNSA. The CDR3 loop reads CASSSAGGGAEETLYF. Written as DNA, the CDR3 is TGTGCCAGCAGCTCGGCCGGGGGGGGCGCAGAAGAGACCCTGTACTTC.

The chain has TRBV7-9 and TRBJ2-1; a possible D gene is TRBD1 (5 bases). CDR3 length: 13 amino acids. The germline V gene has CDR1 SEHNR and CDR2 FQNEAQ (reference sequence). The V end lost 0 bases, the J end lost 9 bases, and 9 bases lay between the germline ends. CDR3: CASSLAGASEQFF. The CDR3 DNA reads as TGTGCCAGCAGCTTAGCAGGGGCCAGTGAGCAGTTCTTC.

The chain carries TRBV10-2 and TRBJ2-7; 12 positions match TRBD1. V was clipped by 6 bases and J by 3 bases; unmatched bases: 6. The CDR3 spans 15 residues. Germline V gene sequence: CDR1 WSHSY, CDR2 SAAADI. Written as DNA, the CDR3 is TGCGCCAGCAGGCCCGGGACAGGGGGCATCTACGAGCAGTACTTC. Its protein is CASRPGTGGIYEQYF.